This TCR beta chain was profiled in a study of blood T cell repertoires in COVID-19. Whole-study context: Sites in the United States, Italy and Spain provided acute and convalescent COVID-19 samples. T cells, B-cell-depleted T cells, or PBMCs provided the cDNA or gDNA that served as material.

Methods used by the authors: Counts of nucleated cells, estimated from reference gene primer amplification, were obtained. Only in-frame clones appear in the TCRdb table, and some are missing; sequencing was by immunoSEQ multiplex PCR. Clone size and the V and J calls come from that table; the DNA yielded D and trimming. The sample includes approximately 130,000 clones, more than 70% of them seen just once. Trimming took 7 bases from V and 4 from J, leaving 13 bases between them. The germline CDR1 and CDR2 sequences are LGHNT and FRNRAP. The CDR3 spans 14 residues. The sequence was obtained from a human donor in a cohort sampled during active COVID-19. The sequenced material came from peripheral blood. The chain recombines TRBV12-5 with TRBJ2-2; D perhaps matches TRBD2 (5 bases). The CDR3 nucleotides are TGTGCTAGTGCGAGAATTGGAGGCACCGGGGAGCTGTTTTTT. This encodes CASARIGGTGELFF.